The source of this TCR beta chain is a study of shared clonotypes between healthy human individuals. Terminally differentiated effector memory CD45RA+ cells were excluded from the naive CD8 cells, which were CD45RO-negative and positively selected for CCR7. Those who donated, Caucasian adults without exception, all lived in Nashville, Tennessee. This clone is a singleton in its sample. Assay execution proceeded at the deep level. The authors split each subset's genomic DNA evenly across several immunoSEQ plates. Measured with immunoSEQ multiplex PCR; TCRdb has only the in-frame clones, and not every one. This sample has more than 2 million clones, with roughly 93% found just once. This receptor was identified in a man aged 18 to 30 in good health. Some clones in this sample may be carry-over from other donors' samples. Specimen: naive CD8+ T cells from PBMCs.

The CDR3 coding sequence is TGCGCCACCCACGGGGCGGTACAGTACGTTAGCTATGGCTACACCTTC. Its protein product is CATHGAVQYVSYGYTF. The rearrangement uses TRBV10-2 and TRBJ1-2; a possible D gene is TRBD1 (5 bases). V gave up 10 bases and J gave up 4 bases, with 25 bases separating them. The germline gives CDR1 WSHSY, CDR2 SAAADI. The CDR3 has 16 residues.